Listed here are 19 T cell receptor beta chains from one sample, sequenced in a study of response to subunit inactivated influenza vaccine. TCRdb reprocessed the RT-PCR reads via MiXCR and lists one record per CDR3 protein. This table holds roughly 500,000 distinct CDR3 sequences, 20% to 25% found once. The sample was also linked to a second study, of T cells expressing NK-cell markers. Per that paper: It was by 5'RACE template switching with UMIs that TCR beta cDNA was made.

Source: CD4+ T cells sorted from PBMCs, taken about 11 days after vaccination. The receptors shown here come from a man in his forties or fifties who received an inactivated influenza vaccine.

V and J are TRBV24-1 and TRBJ2-1; 7 nucleotides match TRBD1. CDR1 is KGHDR, CDR2 SFDVKD, per germline. This CDR3 is 16 amino acids long. V was pared by 4 bases and J by 0 bases, with 5 bases of the junction left unmatched. The CDR3 here is CATSETGKGSYNEQFF. CDR3 in DNA: TGTGCCACCAGTGAGACAGGGAAAGGCTCCTACAATGAGCAGTTCTTC.

V and J are TRBV6-2 or TRBV6-3 and TRBJ1-5; 7 bases are shared with TRBD1. Germline V lookup: CDR1 MNHEY, CDR2 SVGEGT. The V gene end was trimmed by 6 bases and the J gene end by 4 bases; junction bases not matched to a gene: 9. CDR3 length: 15 amino acids. CDR3 nucleotides: TGTGCCAGCAGAGAAGACAGGGTCTCAAATCAGCCCCAGCATTTT. This encodes CASREDRVSNQPQHF.

In its sample, this clonotype was seen a few times. This rearrangement joins TRBV5-1 to TRBJ2-5; 8 positions agree with TRBD2. Trimming took 4 bases from V and 7 from J; bases not matched to a gene: 12. Germline lookup yields CDR1 SGHRS and CDR2 YFSETQ. The CDR3 extends over 15 amino acids. The CDR3 is CASSGSGTSYGTQYF. In DNA form, the CDR3 reads TGCGCCAGCAGCGGGTCCGGGACTAGTTACGGGACCCAGTACTTC. The full variable domain, rest sourced from reference TRBV5-1 and TRBJ2-5, is KAGVTQTPRYLIKTRGQQVTLSCSPISGHRSVSWYQQTPGQGLQFLFEYFSETQRNKGNFPGRFSGRQFSNSRSEMNVSTLELGDSALYLCASSGSGTSYGTQYFGPGTRLLVL.

The chain has TRBV6-2 or TRBV6-3 and TRBJ2-3; D not certain. Trimming removed 6 bases from V and 4 bases from J, with 11 bases in between. This CDR3 comprises 13 residues. Germline CDR1 MNHEY, CDR2 SVGEGT. The CDR3 DNA reads as TGTGCCAGCAGGGGTATCCTCTCAGATACGCAGTATTTT. Translated: CASRGILSDTQYF.

Only a few counts were recorded for this clonotype. The J gene is TRBJ2-6, the V gene TRBV24-1; perhaps TRBD1 as D (5 bases). The V and J ends lost 0 bases and 0 bases respectively, with 17 bases between them. The CDR3 is made up of 20 amino acids. From germline, CDR1 is KGHDR and CDR2 SFDVKD. The CDR3 nucleotides read TGTGCCACCAGTGATTTGTGGGGCCTCCAGGTCCTCTCTGGGGCCAACGTCCTGACTTTC. Amino acids: CATSDLWGLQVLSGANVLTF.

This chain links TRBV18 with TRBJ1-3; D is perhaps TRBD1 (6 bases). CDR3 length equals 15 residues. V gave up 3 bases and J gave up 0 bases, with 9 bases separating them. CDR1 KGHSH and CDR2 LQKENI come from the germline V gene. The CDR3 protein is CASSPGQTSGNTIYF. The CDR3 DNA reads as TGTGCCAGCTCACCCGGACAGACCTCTGGAAACACCATATATTTT. Filled out from reference TRBV18 and TRBJ1-3, the complete variable domain reads NAGVMQNPRHLVRRRGQEARLRCSPMKGHSHVYWYRQLPEEGLKFMVYLQKENIIDESGMPKERFSAEFPKEGPSILRIQQVVRGDSAAYFCASSPGQTSGNTIYFGEGSWLTVV.

The chain links TRBV18 to TRBJ1-3, with a tentative D call TRBD1 (5 bases). The V end was cut by 3 bases, the J end by 0 bases, with 15 bases between. Per germline, CDR1 KGHSH and CDR2 LQKENI. This CDR3 has 17 residues. CDR3 in amino acids: CASSPRDRQRSGNTIYF. The CDR3 coding sequence is TGTGCCAGCTCACCTCGGGACCGACAACGCTCTGGAAACACCATATATTTT.

This clonotype was seen a handful of times. The rearrangement uses TRBV6-2 or TRBV6-3 and TRBJ2-2, with 10 bases matching TRBD2. The germline V gene has CDR1 MNHEY and CDR2 SVGEGT. The CDR3 contains 17 residues. Trimming took 2 bases from V and 4 from J; bases not matched to a gene: 7. The CDR3 is CASSYDRLAGATGELFF. CDR3 bases: TGTGCCAGCAGTTACGATCGGCTAGCGGGAGCCACCGGGGAGCTGTTTTTT.

CDR3 sequence: CSARDGRAEAFF. In nucleotides, the CDR3 is TGCAGTGCTAGAGATGGTCGGGCTGAAGCTTTCTTT. The V and J genes are TRBV20-1 and TRBJ1-1; no firm D call. CDR1 DFQATT and CDR2 SNEGSKA come from the germline V gene (reference sequence). V lost 0 bases and J 6 bases, leaving 8 bases between the germline ends. The CDR3 covers 12 residues.

This clonotype appeared a few times. This chain connects TRBV7-2 to TRBJ2-2; the match to TRBD1 covers 8 bases. Germline V CDR1 and CDR2: SGHTA, FQGNSA. There are 17 residues in the CDR3. V was clipped by 4 bases and J by 6 bases; unmatched bases: 13. The CDR3 loop is CASSYHWTGQGSGELFF. CDR3 nucleotide sequence: TGTGCCAGCAGCTACCATTGGACAGGGCAGGGATCCGGGGAGCTGTTTTTT.

Many counts were recorded for this clonotype. The CDR3 sequence: CASSLTSGGYEQYF. CDR3 nucleotides: TGTGCCAGCAGTTTGACTAGCGGGGGCTACGAGCAGTACTTC. V gene TRBV28 combines with J gene TRBJ2-7; 12 bases map to TRBD2. This CDR3 is 14 amino acids long. CDR1 is MDHEN and CDR2 is SYDVKM in the germline V gene. V trimming: 3 bases; J trimming: 3 bases; junction bases outside the gene matches: 0.

The rearrangement joins TRBV3-1 to TRBJ1-5; D unresolved. The CDR3 is made up of 15 amino acids. V was shortened by 4 bases and J by 7 bases, with 17 bases between the two germline ends. Per germline, CDR1 LGHDT and CDR2 YNNKEL (reference sequence). The CDR3: CASSPEPTAWQPQHF. The CDR3 bases are TGTGCCAGCAGCCCCGAGCCAACAGCGTGGCAGCCCCAGCATTTT.

The chain recombines TRBV5-1 with TRBJ2-1, with a weak D call TRBD1 (8 bases). Germline V gives CDR1 SGHRS, CDR2 YFSETQ. The CDR3 totals 19 residues. The V end lost 1 base, the J end lost 6 bases, and 26 bases lay between the germline ends. The DNA of the CDR3 is TGCGCCAGCAGCTTGCCCAAGCGGACAGGGAGGGATGGAGTCAATGAGCAGTTCTTC. Its protein product is CASSLPKRTGRDGVNEQFF.

There are a few counts of this clonotype. The chain recombines TRBV5-5 with TRBJ2-3; no reliable D call. Germline values: CDR1 SGHKS, CDR2 YYEKEE (reference sequence). Trimming removed 4 bases at V and 6 bases at J, with 12 bases between. The CDR3 sequence is 13 residues long. This CDR3 is CASSLYGADTQYF. CDR3 bases: TGTGCCAGCAGCCTCTATGGAGCCGATACGCAGTATTTT. The complete variable domain, with remaining parts taken from reference TRBV5-5 and TRBJ2-3, reads DAGVTQSPTHLIKTRGQQVTLRCSPISGHKSVSWYQQVLGQGPQFIFQYYEKEERGRGNFPDRFSARQFPNYSSELNVNALLLGDSALYLCASSLYGADTQYFGPGTRLTVL.

The V gene is TRBV21-1, the J gene TRBJ2-2; the table's D call TRBD2 went unverified against the DNA. TRBV21-1 is marked as a pseudogene. CDR3 length: 19 residues. CDR3 sequence reads: CASSKVTSGGPDGAGELFF. The CDR3 DNA sequence: TGTGCCAGCAGCAAAGTGACTAGCGGGGGGCCTGATGGGGCCGGGGAGCTGTTTTTT.

The chain carries TRBV29-1 and TRBJ2-5; D tentatively fits TRBD1 or TRBD2 (6 bases each). The V end lost 6 bases, the J end lost 5 bases, and 19 bases lay between the germline ends. Germline values: CDR1 SQVTM, CDR2 ANQGSEA. The CDR3 totals 14 residues. CDR3 nucleotide sequence: TGCAGCGTCGTCTCCAGGGGAGGTGGTGAGACCCAGTACTTC. It is translated as CSVVSRGGGETQYF.

The chain combines TRBV5-1 with TRBJ2-7, with D perhaps matching TRBD1 (6 bases). CDR1 and CDR2 from the germline V gene are SGHRS and YFSETQ. The ends were cut back, 6 bases at V and 3 bases at J, with 16 bases in the middle. This CDR3 region has 14 residues. CDR3 residues: CASTPGQSFYEQYF. The CDR3 DNA follows: TGCGCCAGCACCCCGGGACAATCCTTCTACGAGCAGTACTTC.

This rearrangement joins TRBV6-5 to TRBJ2-7; 9 bases are a match to TRBD2. The CDR3 runs to 15 residues. V lost 2 bases, J lost 3 bases, and 5 bases stayed unmatched. Germline assignment: CDR1 MNHEY and CDR2 SVGAGI. CDR3 amino acids: CASSYVAGESYEQYF. CDR3 nucleotides: TGTGCCAGCAGTTACGTAGCGGGAGAGAGCTACGAGCAGTACTTC.

This clonotype was seen many times. The CDR3 bases are TGCAGCGTTGGGGACAGGGGGGACTACGAGCAGTACTTC. This sequence encodes CSVGDRGDYEQYF. The chain employs TRBV29-1 and TRBJ2-7; TRBD1 aligns across 11 bases. The V and J ends lost 4 bases and 3 bases, in that order; junction bases with no gene match: 2. The CDR3 length is 13 residues. Germline-derived CDR1 and CDR2 are SQVTM and ANQGSEA.